This record concerns one T cell receptor beta chain sequence. No cognate antigen has been identified for it. One end of the junction is discordant with germline, which a read error may explain. The same CDR3 also results from other DNA sequences found in this sample. These data come from a study of blood T cell repertoires in COVID-19 (dated by TCRdb to 2019 to 2021). Regarding the study in general: The collaborator samples originated in the United States, Italy and Spain and spanned the acute and convalescent phases of COVID-19. The prospective study material was composed of cDNA or gDNA derived from T cells, B-cell-depleted T cells, or PBMCs. The dataset comprised deeply sampled blood TCRbeta repertoires from subjects exposed to, actively infected with, or recovered from COVID-19. A freely available public database, intended as a resource for researchers studying the immune response to SARS-CoV-2, is where the repertoires were released. Samples came from the ongoing ImmuneRACE study (first 160 participants) plus 1,254 subjects from 6 global collaborators. The sample metadata nearly always contained a de-identified subject ID, COVID-19 status, age in years and sex. Where HLA class I and class II types were available, the types were taken from metadata supplied by the sample provider, not from assay-based typing. What the research found in general, with its limitations: The amount of clinical and demographic metadata varied by source and participant and was provided uncurated.

TCRbeta CDR3 regions were amplified from genomic DNA by means of the immunoSEQ Assay, a bias-controlled multiplex PCR. The published analysis was carried out like this. Nucleated cell counts per sample were estimated from amplification of reference gene primers within the assay. To quantify the absolute abundance of each unique TCRbeta CDR3 rearrangement, sequence reads were collapsed and filtered. For each sample, productive Simpson clonality was calculated as the square root of Simpson's diversity index over productive rearrangements. TCRdb took over this immuneACCESS table, retaining in-frame rearrangements with V and J assigned. Such tables are incomplete; in checked studies, under half of the missing clones stem from an unresolved V gene, and the remainder is unexplained. From that table come the V and J calls and clone size; the DNA was used to work out D and trimming. The sample contains about 190,000 clones, around nine tenths of them found a single time. Clones ranked in the top ten supply around 7% of the sample.

Collaborating institutions collected whole blood in K2EDTA tubes following their own protocols. Collaborator samples were shipped for TCRbeta analysis as frozen whole blood, isolated PBMCs, or DNA extracted from either sample type. Sequencing input: peripheral blood. This TCR derives from a man aged 40-49 years with acute or convalescent COVID-19.

The DNA sequence is given as TGTGCCAGCAGCGAAGACAGGGGCTATGGCTACACCTTC. It translates as CASSEDRGYGYTF. The chain uses TRBV6-1 and TRBJ1-2, and 8 junction bases match TRBD1. Based on the germline V gene, the CDR1 and CDR2 sequences are MNHNS and SASEGT. The CDR3 measures 13 amino acids from cysteine to phenylalanine. The CDR3 DNA has 39 bases and is translated from base 1.